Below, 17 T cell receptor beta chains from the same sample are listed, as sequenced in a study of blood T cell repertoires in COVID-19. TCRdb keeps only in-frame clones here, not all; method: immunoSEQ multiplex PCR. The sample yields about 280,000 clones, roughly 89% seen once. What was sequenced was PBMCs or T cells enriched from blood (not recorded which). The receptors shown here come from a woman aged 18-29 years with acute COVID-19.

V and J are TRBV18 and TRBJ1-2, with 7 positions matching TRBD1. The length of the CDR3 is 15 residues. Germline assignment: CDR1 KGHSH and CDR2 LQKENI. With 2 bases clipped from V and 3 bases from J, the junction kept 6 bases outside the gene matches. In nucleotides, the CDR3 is TGTGCCAGCTCACCAGTCCCCGGACAGGACTATGGCTACACCTTC. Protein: CASSPVPGQDYGYTF.

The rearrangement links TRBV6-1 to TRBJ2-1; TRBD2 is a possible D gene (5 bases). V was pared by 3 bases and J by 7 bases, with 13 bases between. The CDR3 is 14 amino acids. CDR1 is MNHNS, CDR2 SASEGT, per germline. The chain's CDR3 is CASSDRFRGNEQFF. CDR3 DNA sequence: TGTGCCAGCAGTGATAGGTTTCGGGGTAATGAGCAGTTCTTC.

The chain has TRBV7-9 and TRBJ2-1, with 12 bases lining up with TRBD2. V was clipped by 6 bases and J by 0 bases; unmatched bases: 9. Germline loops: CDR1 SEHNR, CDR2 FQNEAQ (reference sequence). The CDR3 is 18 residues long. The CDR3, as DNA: TGTGCCAGCAGTCCACTAGCGGGAGGATTGAGCTCCTACAATGAGCAGTTCTTC. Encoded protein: CASSPLAGGLSSYNEQFF.

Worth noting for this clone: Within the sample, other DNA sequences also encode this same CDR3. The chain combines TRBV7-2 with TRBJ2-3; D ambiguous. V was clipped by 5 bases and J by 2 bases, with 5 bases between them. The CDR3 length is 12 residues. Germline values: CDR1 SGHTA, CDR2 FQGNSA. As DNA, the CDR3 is TGTGCCAGCAGCCTCTACACAGATACGCAGTATTTT. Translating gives CASSLYTDTQYF.

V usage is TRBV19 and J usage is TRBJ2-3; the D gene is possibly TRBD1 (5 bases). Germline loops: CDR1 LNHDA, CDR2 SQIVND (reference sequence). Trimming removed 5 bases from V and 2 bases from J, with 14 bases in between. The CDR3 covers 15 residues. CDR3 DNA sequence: TGTGCCAGTAGTGAAGGGGCCTACTTCACAGATACGCAGTATTTT. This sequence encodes CASSEGAYFTDTQYF.

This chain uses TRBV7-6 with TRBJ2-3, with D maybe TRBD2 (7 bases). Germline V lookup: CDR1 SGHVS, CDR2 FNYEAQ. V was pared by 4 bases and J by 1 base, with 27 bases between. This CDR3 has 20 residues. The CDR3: CASSSGGRAHYPGGTDTQYF. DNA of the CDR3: TGTGCCAGCAGCTCGGGGGGCCGGGCCCATTACCCCGGGGGCACAGATACGCAGTATTTT.

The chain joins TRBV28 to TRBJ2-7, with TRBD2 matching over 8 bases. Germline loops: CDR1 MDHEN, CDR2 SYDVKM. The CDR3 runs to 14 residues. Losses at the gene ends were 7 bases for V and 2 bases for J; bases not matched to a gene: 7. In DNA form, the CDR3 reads TGTGCCAGCACCCTTGAGCGGGAGACCTACGAGCAGTACTTC. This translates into CASTLERETYEQYF.

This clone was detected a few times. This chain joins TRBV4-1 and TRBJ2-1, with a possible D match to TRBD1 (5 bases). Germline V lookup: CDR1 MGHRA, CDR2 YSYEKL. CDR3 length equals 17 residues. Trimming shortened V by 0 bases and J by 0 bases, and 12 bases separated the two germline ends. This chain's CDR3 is CASSQDDRGSSYNEQFF. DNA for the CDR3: TGCGCCAGCAGCCAAGACGATAGGGGAAGCTCCTACAATGAGCAGTTCTTC.

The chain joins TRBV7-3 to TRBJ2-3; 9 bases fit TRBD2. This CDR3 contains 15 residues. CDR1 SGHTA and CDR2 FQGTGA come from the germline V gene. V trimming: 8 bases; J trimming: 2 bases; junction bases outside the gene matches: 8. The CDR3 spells CASCETSGLTDTQYF. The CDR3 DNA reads TGTGCCAGCTGCGAGACTAGCGGACTCACAGATACGCAGTATTTT.

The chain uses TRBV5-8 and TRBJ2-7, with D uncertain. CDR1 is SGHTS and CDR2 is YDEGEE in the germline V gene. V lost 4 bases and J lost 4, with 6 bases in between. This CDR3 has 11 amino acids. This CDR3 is CASSPRYEQYF. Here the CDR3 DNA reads TGTGCCAGCAGCCCTAGGTACGAGCAGTACTTC.

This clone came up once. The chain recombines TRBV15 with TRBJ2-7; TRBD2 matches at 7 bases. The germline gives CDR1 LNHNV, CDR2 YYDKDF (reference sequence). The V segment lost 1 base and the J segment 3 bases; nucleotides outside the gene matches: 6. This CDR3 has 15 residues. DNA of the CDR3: TGTGCCACCAGCAGAGTTGCGGGAGTGAACTACGAGCAGTACTTC. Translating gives CATSRVAGVNYEQYF.

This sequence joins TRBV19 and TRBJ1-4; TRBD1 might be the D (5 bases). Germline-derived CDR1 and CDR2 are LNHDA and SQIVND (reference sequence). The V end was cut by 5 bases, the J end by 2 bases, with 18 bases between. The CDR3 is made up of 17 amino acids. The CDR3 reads CASSPGGGRRTNEKLFF. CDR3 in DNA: TGTGCCAGTAGTCCTGGGGGAGGCCGGAGGACTAATGAAAAACTGTTTTTT.

CDR3 residues: CASSFPTSGRVEQYF. CDR3 in DNA: TGTGCCAGCAGCTTCCCTACTAGCGGGAGGGTCGAGCAGTACTTC. The chain recombines TRBV5-4 with TRBJ2-7; TRBD2 matches at 13 bases. The CDR3 is made up of 15 amino acids. CDR1 SGHNT and CDR2 YYREEE come from the germline V gene (reference sequence). V shed 2 bases, J shed 6 bases, and the junction held 5 bases outside the gene matches.

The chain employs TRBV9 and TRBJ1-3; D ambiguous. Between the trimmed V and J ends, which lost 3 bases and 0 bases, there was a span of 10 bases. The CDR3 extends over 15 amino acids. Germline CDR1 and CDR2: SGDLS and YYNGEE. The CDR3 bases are TGTGCCAGCAGCGCTACTTCGAGCTCTGGAAACACCATATATTTT. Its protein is CASSATSSSGNTIYF.

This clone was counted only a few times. DNA of the CDR3: TGTGCCAGTAGTACCGCCTACAATGAGCAGTTCTTC. This translates into CASSTAYNEQFF. The chain uses TRBV19 and TRBJ2-1; no clear D. CDR3 length: 12 amino acids. V lost 4 bases and J 2 bases, leaving 3 bases between the germline ends. Germline lookup yields CDR1 LNHDA and CDR2 SQIVND (reference sequence).

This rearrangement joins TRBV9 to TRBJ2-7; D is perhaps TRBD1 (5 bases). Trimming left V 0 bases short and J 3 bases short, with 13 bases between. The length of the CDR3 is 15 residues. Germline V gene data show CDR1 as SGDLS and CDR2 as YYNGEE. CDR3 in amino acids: CASSVGTGADYEQYF. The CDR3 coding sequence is TGTGCCAGCAGCGTAGGAACAGGCGCCGACTACGAGCAGTACTTC.

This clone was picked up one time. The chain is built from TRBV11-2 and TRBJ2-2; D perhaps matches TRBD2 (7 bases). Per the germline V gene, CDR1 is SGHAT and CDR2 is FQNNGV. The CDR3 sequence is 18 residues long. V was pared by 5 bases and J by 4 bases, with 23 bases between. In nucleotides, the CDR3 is TGTGCCAGCAGCGTCCTCCTAGGGGGAGGGGAAGGCACCGGGGAGCTGTTTTTT. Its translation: CASSVLLGGGEGTGELFF.